This TCR beta chain was sequenced during a study of blood T cells in healthy people across ages. Study-level background: Template-switching capture recovered about one barcoded beta molecule per two T cells.

A second PCR, run for roughly 7 to 11 cycles, used a sample-barcoded 5' primer plus a J-beta primer mix. A single record per CDR3 protein comes from TCRdb applying MiXCR to the 5' RACE reads. The table records almost 300,000 distinct CDR3 sequences, 25% to 30% of them present only once. Study conclusions and caveats: Unsorted PBMCs prevented conclusive naive versus antigen-experienced comparison.

Note on this clonotype: Its target is not known.

Sequenced input: blood. The origin of this receptor is an older woman in good health.

The CDR3 nucleotides are TGCAGTGCCTCCTTGGGCGCGACAGATACGCAGTATTTT. Protein: CSASLGATDTQYF. The V and J genes are TRBV20-1 and TRBJ2-3, with unresolved D. CDR3 length: 13 residues. Germline CDR1 and CDR2: DFQATT and SNEGSKA (reference sequence). Deletions cut 6 bases from V and 3 bases from J, with 13 bases between.